The present entry profiles one T cell receptor (beta chain) with its context. This sample is drawn from a study of blood T cell repertoires in COVID-19. This table comes from immunoSEQ multiplex PCR, and its TCRdb copy is limited to in-frame clones, with some not included. The data show about 100,000 clones, roughly 92% seen once. CDR1 is MNHEY, CDR2 SMNVEV, per germline (reference sequence). The CDR3 spans 13 residues. Trimming left V 6 bases short and J 4 bases short, with 10 bases between. V and J are TRBV27 and TRBJ1-5; D is unresolved. Sequenced input: peripheral blood. This receptor was identified in a man in his 70s with acute or convalescent COVID-19. The CDR3 reads CASSLGVNQPQHF. CDR3 DNA sequence: TGTGCCAGCAGCCTCGGGGTTAATCAGCCCCAGCATTTT.